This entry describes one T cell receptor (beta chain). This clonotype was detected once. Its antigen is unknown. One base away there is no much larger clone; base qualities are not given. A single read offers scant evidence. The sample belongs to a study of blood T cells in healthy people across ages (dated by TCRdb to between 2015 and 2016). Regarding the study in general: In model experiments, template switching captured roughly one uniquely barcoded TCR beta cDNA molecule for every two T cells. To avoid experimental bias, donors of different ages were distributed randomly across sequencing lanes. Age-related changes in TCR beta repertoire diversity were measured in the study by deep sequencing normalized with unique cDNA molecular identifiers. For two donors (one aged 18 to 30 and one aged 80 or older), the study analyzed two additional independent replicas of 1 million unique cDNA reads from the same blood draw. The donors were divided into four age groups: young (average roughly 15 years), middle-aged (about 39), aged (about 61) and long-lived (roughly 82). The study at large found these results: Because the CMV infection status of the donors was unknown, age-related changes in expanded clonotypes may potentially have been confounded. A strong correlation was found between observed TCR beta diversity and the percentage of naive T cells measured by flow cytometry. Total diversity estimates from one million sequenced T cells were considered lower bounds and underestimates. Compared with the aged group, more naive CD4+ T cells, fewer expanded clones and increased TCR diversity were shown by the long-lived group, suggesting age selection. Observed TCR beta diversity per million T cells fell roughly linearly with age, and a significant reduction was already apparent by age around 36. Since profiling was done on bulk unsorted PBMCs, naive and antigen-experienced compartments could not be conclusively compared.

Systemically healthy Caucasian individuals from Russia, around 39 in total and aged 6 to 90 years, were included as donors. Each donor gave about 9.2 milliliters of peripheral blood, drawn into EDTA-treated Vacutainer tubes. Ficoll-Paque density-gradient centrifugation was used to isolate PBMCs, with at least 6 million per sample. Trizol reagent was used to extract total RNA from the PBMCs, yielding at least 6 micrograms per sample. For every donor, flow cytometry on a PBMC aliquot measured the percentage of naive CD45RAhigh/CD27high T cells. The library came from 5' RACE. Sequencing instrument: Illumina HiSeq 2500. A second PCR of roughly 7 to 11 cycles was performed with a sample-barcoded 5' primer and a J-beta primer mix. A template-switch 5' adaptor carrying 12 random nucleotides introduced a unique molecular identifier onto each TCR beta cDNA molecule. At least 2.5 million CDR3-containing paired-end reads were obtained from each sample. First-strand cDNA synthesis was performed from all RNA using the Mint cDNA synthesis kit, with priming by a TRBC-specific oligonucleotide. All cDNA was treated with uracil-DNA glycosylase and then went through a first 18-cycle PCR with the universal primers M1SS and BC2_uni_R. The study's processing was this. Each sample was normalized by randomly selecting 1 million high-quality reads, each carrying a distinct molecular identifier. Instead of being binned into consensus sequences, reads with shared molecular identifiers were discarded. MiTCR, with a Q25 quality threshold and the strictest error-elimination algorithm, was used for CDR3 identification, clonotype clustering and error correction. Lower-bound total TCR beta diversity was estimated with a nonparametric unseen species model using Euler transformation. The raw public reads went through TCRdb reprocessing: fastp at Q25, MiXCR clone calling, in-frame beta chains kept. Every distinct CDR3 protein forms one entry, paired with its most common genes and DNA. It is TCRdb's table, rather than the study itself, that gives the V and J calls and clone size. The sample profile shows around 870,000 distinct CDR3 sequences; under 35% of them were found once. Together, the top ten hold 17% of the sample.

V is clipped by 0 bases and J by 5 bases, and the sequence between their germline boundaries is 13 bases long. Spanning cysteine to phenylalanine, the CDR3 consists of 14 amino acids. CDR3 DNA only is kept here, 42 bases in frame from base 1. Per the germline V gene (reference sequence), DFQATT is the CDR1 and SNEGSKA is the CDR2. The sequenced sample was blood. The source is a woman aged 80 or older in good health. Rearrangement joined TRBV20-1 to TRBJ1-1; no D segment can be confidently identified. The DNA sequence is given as TGCAGTGCTAGAGACGGGTTGGCCGCTACTGAAGCTTTCTTT. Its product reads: CSARDGLAATEAFF.